Below are 8 T cell receptor beta chains sequenced from a single sample in a study of T-cell reconstitution after alpha-beta-depleted transplantation in children. Construction of the TCRbeta library involved unique molecular identifiers. TCRdb re-derived calls from the PCR reads in MiXCR, one entry per CDR3 protein. The data hold approximately 490,000 distinct CDR3 sequences, with approximately 12% observed a single time. Specimen: PBMCs from the stem cell graft donor, collected from the stem cell graft. These receptors were obtained from a human donor who donated a stem cell graft to a child with combined immunodeficiency.

This chain connects TRBV18 to TRBJ2-3; TRBD2 matches at 8 bases. With 3 bases clipped from V and 2 bases from J, the junction kept 4 bases outside the gene matches. The length of the CDR3 is 15 residues. CDR1 is KGHSH, CDR2 LQKENI, per germline. The CDR3 sequence is CASSPRGANTDTQYF. The CDR3 DNA is TGTGCCAGCTCACCGCGGGGGGCGAACACAGATACGCAGTATTTT.

V gene TRBV3-1 combines with J gene TRBJ1-4, with 7 bases identical to TRBD1. Germline V lookup: CDR1 LGHDT, CDR2 YNNKEL (reference sequence). The V segment lost 2 bases and the J segment 5 bases; nucleotides outside the gene matches: 5. There are 15 residues in the CDR3. This CDR3 reads CASSQSRGANEKLFF. The CDR3 DNA reads TGTGCCAGCAGCCAATCCAGGGGGGCGAATGAAAAACTGTTTTTT.

This clonotype was observed at least ten times. The chain recombines TRBV20-1 with TRBJ2-2; tentative D call: TRBD2 (7 bases). V lost 4 bases and J lost 7, with 22 bases in between. CDR3 size: 16 residues. The germline V gene has CDR1 DFQATT and CDR2 SNEGSKA (reference sequence). The CDR3, as DNA: TGCAGTGCTAAGGGGATGTGGGGGGGCCCATTCGGGGAGCTGTTTTTT. This codes for CSAKGMWGGPFGELFF.

On this clonotype: The junction departs from the called germline gene at one end, perhaps through a read error. The V call is TRBV6-2 or TRBV6-3, the J call TRBJ1-3, with 7 positions matching TRBD1. Germline assignment: CDR1 MNHEY and CDR2 SVGEGT. The CDR3 runs to 16 residues. In nucleotides, the CDR3 is TGTGCCAGCAGACTACAGGGGCTGGGCGCTGGAGACACCATATATTTT. Protein sequence: CASRLQGLGAGDTIYF.

This clonotype was seen more than once but under ten times. This rearrangement joins TRBV27 to TRBJ1-2; no clear D. This CDR3 comprises 16 residues. Germline CDR1 is MNHEY and CDR2 is SMNVEV (reference sequence). V was pared by 0 bases and J by 5 bases, with 16 bases between. The CDR3 here is CASSLSLQFPPYGYTF. CDR3 nucleotide sequence: TGTGCCAGCAGTTTATCATTGCAATTTCCTCCATATGGCTACACCTTC.

The CDR3 coding sequence is TGCAGCGTGTGGGGCAACTCAAACACCGGGGAGCTGTTTTTT. Translation: CSVWGNSNTGELFF. This sequence joins TRBV29-1 and TRBJ2-2, with D possibly matching TRBD1 (5 bases). CDR3 length equals 14 residues. V lost 6 bases and J lost 2, with 13 bases in between. Germline V gives CDR1 SQVTM, CDR2 ANQGSEA.

At least ten counts were recorded for this clonotype. The CDR3 protein is CASSQMVVSDTQYF. The CDR3 DNA reads as TGTGCCAGCAGCCAAATGGTTGTGTCAGATACGCAGTATTTT. The chain couples TRBV7-8 to TRBJ2-3; D not certain. The CDR3 is 14 residues long. Germline CDR1 SGHVS, CDR2 FQNEAQ. V lost 5 bases and J lost 4, with 13 bases in between.

The chain is built from TRBV29-1 and TRBJ1-1; D perhaps matches TRBD1 (5 bases). V shed 8 bases and J shed 5 bases, with 21 bases lying between them. This CDR3 has 14 amino acids. The germline gives CDR1 SQVTM, CDR2 ANQGSEA. The CDR3 region has the DNA TGCAGCTACAGTGCTTTCGGGGGAACAACTGAAGCTTTCTTT. Translated, it gives CSYSAFGGTTEAFF.